This T cell receptor beta chain came from a study of blood T cells in healthy people across ages. Alongside a J-beta primer mix, a sample-barcoded 5' primer served in a second PCR lasting about 7 to 12 cycles. Every single cDNA molecule received a tag from a template-switch adaptor with 12 random nucleotides. MiXCR was run by TCRdb on the 5' RACE reads, yielding one entry per CDR3 protein. The sample lists 780,000 or so distinct CDR3 sequences; 56% were seen once. CDR1 is ENHRY, CDR2 SYGVKD, per germline. The CDR3 has 15 amino acids. V was pared by 3 bases and J by 0 bases, with 9 bases between. This chain connects TRBV10-3 to TRBJ1-5; D call uncertain. The sequence derives from a man aged 35 to 55 in good health. Sequencing was performed on blood. The CDR3 protein is CAISDSIFSNQPQHF. CDR3 DNA sequence: TGTGCCATCAGTGACAGTATCTTTAGCAATCAGCCCCAGCATTTT.